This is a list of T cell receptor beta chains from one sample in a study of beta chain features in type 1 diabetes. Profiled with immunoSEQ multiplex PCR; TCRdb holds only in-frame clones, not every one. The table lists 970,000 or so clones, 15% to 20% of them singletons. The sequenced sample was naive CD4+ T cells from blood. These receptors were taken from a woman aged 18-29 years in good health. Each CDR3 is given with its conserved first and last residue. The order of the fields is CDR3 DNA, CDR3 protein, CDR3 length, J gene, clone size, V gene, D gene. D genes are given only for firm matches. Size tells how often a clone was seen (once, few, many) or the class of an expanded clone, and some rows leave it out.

DNA: TGCAGCGCGACAACGGGAGTGGGAGAGACCCAGTACTTC
CDR3: CSATTGVGETQYF
length: 13
J: TRBJ2-5
size: -
V: TRBV29-1
D: -

DNA: TGTGCCGGATCGTCAGGGGGCGCCTATGGCTACACCTTC
CDR3: CAGSSGGAYGYTF
length: 13
J: TRBJ1-2
size: few
V: TRBV28
D: TRBD1

DNA: TGTGCCAGCAGCTCACAAACAGGGGGCAGGGAGCTGTTTTTT
CDR3: CASSSQTGGRELFF
length: 14
J: TRBJ2-2
size: -
V: TRBV7-3
D: TRBD1

DNA: TGTGCCAGCAGCTCAAATCTGCAGGATACGCAGTATTTT
CDR3: CASSSNLQDTQYF
length: 13
J: TRBJ2-3
size: few
V: TRBV11-2
D: -

DNA: TGTGCCAGCAGTGACGTGACCAACTATGGCTACACCTTC
CDR3: CASSDVTNYGYTF
length: 13
J: TRBJ1-2
size: -
V: TRBV2
D: -

DNA: TGTGCCAGTAGTATACGTGCTAGCGGGAGTACCGGGGAGCTGTTTTTT
CDR3: CASSIRASGSTGELFF
length: 16
J: TRBJ2-2
size: -
V: TRBV19
D: TRBD2

DNA: TGTGCCAGCAGCCAAGATGCTGCCGAGGGTTACGGTCTCTACACCTTC
CDR3: CASSQDAAEGYGLYTF
length: 16
J: TRBJ1-2
size: few
V: TRBV4-2
D: -

DNA: TGCGCCAGCAGCTTCCGGGACTATGGCTACACCTTC
CDR3: CASSFRDYGYTF
length: 12
J: TRBJ1-2
size: few
V: TRBV5-1
D: -

DNA: TGTGCCAGCTCACCACCAGTTGGACTAGTTGAGCAGTTCTTC
CDR3: CASSPPVGLVEQFF
length: 14
J: TRBJ2-1
size: -
V: TRBV18
D: TRBD2

DNA: TGTGCCAGTAGTATTGGCCCTAATCAGCCCCAGCATTTT
CDR3: CASSIGPNQPQHF
length: 13
J: TRBJ1-5
size: few
V: TRBV19
D: -

DNA: TGTGCCACCAGCAGGGAGGGGCGGGAGCAGGACGAGCAGTACTTC
CDR3: CATSREGREQDEQYF
length: 15
J: TRBJ2-7
size: once
V: TRBV15
D: TRBD2

DNA: TGTGCCAGCAGCCCAAGGGGGCTAGCGGGAGTCGAGCAGTTCTTC
CDR3: CASSPRGLAGVEQFF
length: 15
J: TRBJ2-1
size: -
V: TRBV7-9
D: TRBD2

DNA: TGTGCCAGCAGCTCTAGCGGGAGATCAGAGACCCAGTACTTC
CDR3: CASSSSGRSETQYF
length: 14
J: TRBJ2-5
size: -
V: TRBV5-4
D: TRBD2

DNA: TGTGCCTGGGACCGGCAGTTCTTC
CDR3: CAWDRQFF
length: 8
J: TRBJ2-1
size: few
V: TRBV30
D: -

DNA: TGTGCCAGCAGTTACTCAACAGGGGTGGGGAGCTACGAGCAGTACTTC
CDR3: CASSYSTGVGSYEQYF
length: 16
J: TRBJ2-7
size: -
V: TRBV6-5
D: TRBD1

DNA: TGTGCCACCGGGGCGGGAGCGGAGACCCAGTACTTC
CDR3: CATGAGAETQYF
length: 12
J: TRBJ2-5
size: -
V: TRBV5-4
D: TRBD2

DNA: TGTGCCATCCTGATCGGGGGGCGGACAACTAATGAAAAACTGTTTTTT
CDR3: CAILIGGRTTNEKLFF
length: 16
J: TRBJ1-4
size: -
V: TRBV15
D: -

DNA: TGTGCCAGCAGTGTCCACGGGATCCCCAATCAGCCCCAGCATTTT
CDR3: CASSVHGIPNQPQHF
length: 15
J: TRBJ1-5
size: -
V: TRBV28
D: -

DNA: TGTGCCAGTAGTTCCCGGGGAGGGAGCTATGGCTACACCTTC
CDR3: CASSSRGGSYGYTF
length: 14
J: TRBJ1-2
size: few
V: TRBV19
D: -

DNA: TGTGCCAGCAGCCAAGAAGGCACGGCCGGGGAGCTGTTTTTT
CDR3: CASSQEGTAGELFF
length: 14
J: TRBJ2-2
size: few
V: TRBV14
D: -

DNA: TGTGCCAGCACCCCTAGCGGGATATCGAACACCGGGGAGCTGTTTTTT
CDR3: CASTPSGISNTGELFF
length: 16
J: TRBJ2-2
size: -
V: TRBV7-6
D: TRBD2

DNA: TGTGCCAGCAGCGGGTCACTCAACACTGAAGCTTTCTTT
CDR3: CASSGSLNTEAFF
length: 13
J: TRBJ1-1
size: -
V: TRBV9
D: -

DNA: TGTGCCAGCAGCTGGACAGGGGGCGCAGAAGATACGCAGTATTTT
CDR3: CASSWTGGAEDTQYF
length: 15
J: TRBJ2-3
size: few
V: TRBV7-9
D: TRBD1

DNA: TGCAGCGCGAGAATGCTAGCGGGAATTTATCCTACTAGCACAGATACGCAGTATTTT
CDR3: CSARMLAGIYPTSTDTQYF
length: 19
J: TRBJ2-3
size: few
V: TRBV29-1
D: TRBD2

DNA: TGTGCCAGCAGCTTGGATACGCAGTATTTT
CDR3: CASSLDTQYF
length: 10
J: TRBJ2-3
size: few
V: TRBV11-2
D: -

DNA: TGCGCCAGCAGTCATACCCTCCCCCCGTGGGTCGGGAACCCGGCTGAGACCCAGTACTTC
CDR3: CASSHTLPPWVGNPAETQYF
length: 20
J: TRBJ2-5
size: few
V: TRBV23-1
D: -

DNA: TGTGCCAGCACCGGTCGGGGGCGAGGGGAGACCCAGTACTTC
CDR3: CASTGRGRGETQYF
length: 14
J: TRBJ2-5
size: -
V: TRBV28
D: -

DNA: TGTGCCAGCAGCCAAGACGGGGGAGCGACCAATGAGCAGTTCTTC
CDR3: CASSQDGGATNEQFF
length: 15
J: TRBJ2-1
size: few
V: TRBV4-2
D: -

DNA: TGTGCCAGCAGCGTAGCAAGGACTAGCGGGAACTACAATGAGCAGTTCTTC
CDR3: CASSVARTSGNYNEQFF
length: 17
J: TRBJ2-1
size: -
V: TRBV9
D: TRBD2

DNA: TGTGCCAGCAGCCCCAGGGAGGGGAATGAAAAACTGTTTTTT
CDR3: CASSPREGNEKLFF
length: 14
J: TRBJ1-4
size: few
V: TRBV25-1
D: -

DNA: TGTGCCAGCAGCTTATTCGCGGGCCCGGCGGATACGCAGTATTTT
CDR3: CASSLFAGPADTQYF
length: 15
J: TRBJ2-3
size: -
V: TRBV7-9
D: -

DNA: TGTGCCAGCAGCTTAACCGGGAGCCTCAACGAGCAGTACTTC
CDR3: CASSLTGSLNEQYF
length: 14
J: TRBJ2-7
size: -
V: TRBV7-8
D: -

DNA: TGCGCCAGCAGCTTTCGGACAGGGCCAACCTACGAGCAGTACTTC
CDR3: CASSFRTGPTYEQYF
length: 15
J: TRBJ2-7
size: few
V: TRBV4-1
D: TRBD1

DNA: TGTGCCAGCAGCTTAACAACTAGCACAGATACGCAGTATTTT
CDR3: CASSLTTSTDTQYF
length: 14
J: TRBJ2-3
size: few
V: TRBV7-9
D: -

DNA: TGTGCCAGCAGTCCCCTAAGGGGCACTGAAGCTTTCTTT
CDR3: CASSPLRGTEAFF
length: 13
J: TRBJ1-1
size: -
V: TRBV27
D: -

DNA: TGTGCCAGCAGTAAACCCGGCCATGCGGATCTGTTCTTC
CDR3: CASSKPGHADLFF
length: 13
J: TRBJ2-1
size: few
V: TRBV7-9
D: -

DNA: TGCAGTGCTAGTGACAGGGATGTTCAGTACTTC
CDR3: CSASDRDVQYF
length: 11
J: TRBJ2-4
size: few
V: TRBV20-1
D: TRBD1

DNA: TGCGCCAGCAGCGCCCGCCAGGGAAGGGGGGAGCTGTTTTTT
CDR3: CASSARQGRGELFF
length: 14
J: TRBJ2-2
size: few
V: TRBV5-1
D: -

DNA: TGTGCCAGCTCACCAGCGTCGGGGTTGGAGACCCAGTACTTC
CDR3: CASSPASGLETQYF
length: 14
J: TRBJ2-5
size: -
V: TRBV18
D: -

DNA: TGTGCCAGCAGTTACCGACAGAACTCCTACAATGAGCAGTTCTTC
CDR3: CASSYRQNSYNEQFF
length: 15
J: TRBJ2-1
size: -
V: TRBV14
D: -

DNA: TGTGCCAGCAGCGATGGGGGGGATCCCCACAATGAGCAGTTCTTC
CDR3: CASSDGGDPHNEQFF
length: 15
J: TRBJ2-1
size: few
V: TRBV4-2
D: TRBD2

DNA: TGTGCCAGCAGCTTCCCTAGCGGGAGAACCGGGGAGCTGTTTTTT
CDR3: CASSFPSGRTGELFF
length: 15
J: TRBJ2-2
size: -
V: TRBV7-9
D: TRBD2

DNA: TGTGCCAGCAGTTTTCTAGCCATCTCCTACAATGAGCAGTTCTTC
CDR3: CASSFLAISYNEQFF
length: 15
J: TRBJ2-1
size: -
V: TRBV28
D: -

DNA: TGCGCCAGCAGCTTGGCAACCGGGACAGGGGTAATAGATACGCAGTATTTT
CDR3: CASSLATGTGVIDTQYF
length: 17
J: TRBJ2-3
size: few
V: TRBV5-1
D: TRBD1

DNA: TGTGCCAGCAGCCAGCGCCTAACGTCGACTAATGAAAAACTGTTTTTT
CDR3: CASSQRLTSTNEKLFF
length: 16
J: TRBJ1-4
size: few
V: TRBV7-8
D: -

DNA: TGTGCCAGCAGTTTTGAGCCCCACAATGAGCAGTTCTTC
CDR3: CASSFEPHNEQFF
length: 13
J: TRBJ2-1
size: few
V: TRBV28
D: -

DNA: TGTGCCATCAGTGAGGCCGGGACAGGGTCCCACAATGAGCAGTTCTTC
CDR3: CAISEAGTGSHNEQFF
length: 16
J: TRBJ2-1
size: -
V: TRBV10-3
D: TRBD1

DNA: TGTGCCAGCAGCTTAATAGGGGGCGTGAAAGAGACCCAGTACTTC
CDR3: CASSLIGGVKETQYF
length: 15
J: TRBJ2-5
size: once
V: TRBV5-4
D: TRBD1

DNA: TGTGCCAGCAGCTCAAGACTAGTCACAGATACGCAGTATTTT
CDR3: CASSSRLVTDTQYF
length: 14
J: TRBJ2-3
size: -
V: TRBV11-2
D: -

DNA: TGTGCCAGCAGCTTAGCTGGCGGGAGGGACTACGAGCAGTACTTC
CDR3: CASSLAGGRDYEQYF
length: 15
J: TRBJ2-7
size: -
V: TRBV7-2
D: TRBD2

DNA: TGCGCCAGCAGCTTCCCCGGACAGGGGGAGCTGTTTTTT
CDR3: CASSFPGQGELFF
length: 13
J: TRBJ2-2
size: few
V: TRBV5-1
D: -

DNA: TGTGCTAGTGGTTCGGCACAGGGTCGCGTCTACGAGCAGTACTTC
CDR3: CASGSAQGRVYEQYF
length: 15
J: TRBJ2-7
size: -
V: TRBV12-5
D: -

DNA: TGTGCCACCAGTGGGAACCCCGGGGAGCTGTTTTTT
CDR3: CATSGNPGELFF
length: 12
J: TRBJ2-2
size: few
V: TRBV6-5
D: -

DNA: TGTGCCAGCAGTAAGGACGGGACAGGGGTCTCTCAGCCCCAGCATTTT
CDR3: CASSKDGTGVSQPQHF
length: 16
J: TRBJ1-5
size: -
V: TRBV28
D: TRBD1

DNA: TGTGCCAGCAGTTTGGGACTAGCGGGAGGCACCGGGGAGCTGTTTTTT
CDR3: CASSLGLAGGTGELFF
length: 16
J: TRBJ2-2
size: -
V: TRBV28
D: TRBD2